This T cell receptor beta chain was identified in a study of cytomegalovirus exposure and HLA in healthy donors. Study-level information: The roughly 670 first-cohort repertoires shared a platform with the approximately 130 validation repertoires, as reported in a later analysis.

The germline gives CDR1 SNHLY, CDR2 FYNNEI. Deletions cut 7 bases from V and 7 bases from J, with 11 bases between. CDR3 length: 13 residues. Profiling relied on immunoSEQ multiplex PCR, and the TCRdb table lists in-frame clones only, not all of them. Found here are 50,000 to 80,000 clones, about 89% of them singletons; the top ten hold around 1.7%. The specimen was PBMCs. The source of this sequence is a woman under 30 in good health and CMV-seronegative. The chain uses TRBV2 and TRBJ1-6, with a tentative D call TRBD1 (6 bases). The CDR3 DNA is TGTGCCAGCAACAGGGCGGGCAATTCACCCCTCCACTTT. Its protein is CASNRAGNSPLHF.